This T cell receptor beta chain was captured by sequencing in a study of control samples from healthy donors and cancer patients. V was trimmed by 1 base and J by 2 bases, leaving 11 bases between them. Germline V gene lookup returns CDR1 GTSNPN and CDR2 SVGIG (reference sequence). This CDR3 spans 14 amino acids. TCRdb's table, derived via immunoSEQ multiplex PCR, lists solely in-frame clones and lacks some. The sample includes approximately 150,000 clones, about 95% of them seen just once. The origin of this receptor is a man aged 55 to 70 with colorectal cancer. This chain uses TRBV30 with TRBJ1-2; D might be TRBD1 (6 bases). Sequencing input: PBMCs. Here the CDR3 DNA reads TGTGCCTGGAGTGCGGGACATTTCAACTATGGCTACACCTTC. This translates into CAWSAGHFNYGYTF.